This TCR beta chain appears in the sequencing data of a study of identical twins listed by TCRdb under 2016. For the study in its entirety: TCR alpha and beta repertoires from monozygotic twins, unrelated adults of various ages and cord blood were deep-sequenced to test whether fetal clonotypes persist. To rule out contamination, the twin experiments were replicated at different times with different library preparation protocols.

Comments on this clonotype: The antigen this receptor binds is unknown. Base qualities are not provided; no much larger clone lies one nucleotide away.

Libraries were built with 5' RACE. TCRdb names Illumina HiSeq 2000 as the instrument used. A universal primer binding site was added through template switching, and the final cDNA carried a unique molecular identifier so that TCR cDNA molecules could be counted accurately. Specific primers in the conserved constant-segment region were used to synthesize first-strand cDNA for TCR alpha and beta chains. To control for contamination, every cDNA library was double barcoded, receiving both a SMART-Mk sample barcode and Illumina barcodes. TruSeq adapter sequences along with Illumina sample barcodes were introduced in two successive PCR steps. The Illumina HiSeq platform was used with custom primers to sequence TCR alpha and beta cDNA libraries. Regarding the original processing steps: MiGEC processed the raw reads to extract unique molecular identifiers, while MiXCR was used to determine the CDR3 positions. For each individual, recombination models were inferred using an EM algorithm with the repgenHMM and IGoR tools. The tcR package in R was used for shared clonotype analysis, with sharing normalized by the product of cloneset sizes. To study raw recombination without the effects of thymic and clonal selection, out-of-frame nonproductive sequences were analyzed. TCRdb ran its own pipeline on the public reads, namely fastp trimming at Q25 and MiXCR clone calling, and kept in-frame beta chains. Each record represents a unique CDR3 protein, reported with the most common genes and DNA among its rows. TCRdb, not the authors, supplied the V and J calls. The sample table contains about 700,000 distinct CDR3 sequences; only one count was recorded for 8.6% of them. Roughly 0.97% of the sample rests with the top ten.

Overall study results and their limits: Invariant T cells such as MAIT and iNKT could partly confound zero-insertion analyses, though diverse VJ usage argued against this for most clonotypes. Because the same donors could not be followed over many years, the conclusions depended on cross-sectional statistical analysis. A weaker excess of twin sharing was found in beta out-of-frame sequences because the signal-to-noise ratio was lowered by fewer shared sequences. Compared with coincidental sharing between unrelated individuals, an excess of low generation-probability sequences was observed among out-of-frame TCR alpha sequences shared between twins. Fewer insertions were carried by abundant cord blood beta clonotypes, a similar but weaker trend appeared in young adult naive repertoires, and no such trend appeared in memory repertoires. Out-of-frame TCR alpha sharing in monozygotic twins was systematically underestimated by recombination models, whereas sharing between unrelated individuals was in agreement with the recombination models.

All donors were healthy Caucasians. The twin cohort consisted of three pairs of female monozygotic twins, all aged about 18 to 30 years. The RNA used for TCR libraries was isolated from peripheral blood mononuclear cells. The CDR3 spans 15 residues, from the cysteine through the phenylalanine. The DNA shown is the 45-base CDR3, in frame from base 1. Germline trimming amounts to 3 bases on V and 3 bases on J, with 8 as the count of junction bases outside the gene matches. The germline V gene supplies CDR1 ENHRY and CDR2 SYGVKD. This same sample was also taken into another study, of yellow fever vaccine responses in identical twins. The second investigation adds: The authors reported that the T cell response to vaccination in identical twins appeared partly convergent and partly personalized. In identical twins, the study followed T cell clones that responded to the vaccine with precision.

The chain is made from TRBV10-3 and TRBJ2-7; 7 central bases correspond to TRBD2. This TCR came from a young woman in good health. The sample taken for sequencing was PBMCs. CDR3 region: CAISDGGRAVYEQYF. The base sequence is TGTGCCATCAGTGATGGGGGGAGGGCCGTCTACGAGCAGTACTTC.